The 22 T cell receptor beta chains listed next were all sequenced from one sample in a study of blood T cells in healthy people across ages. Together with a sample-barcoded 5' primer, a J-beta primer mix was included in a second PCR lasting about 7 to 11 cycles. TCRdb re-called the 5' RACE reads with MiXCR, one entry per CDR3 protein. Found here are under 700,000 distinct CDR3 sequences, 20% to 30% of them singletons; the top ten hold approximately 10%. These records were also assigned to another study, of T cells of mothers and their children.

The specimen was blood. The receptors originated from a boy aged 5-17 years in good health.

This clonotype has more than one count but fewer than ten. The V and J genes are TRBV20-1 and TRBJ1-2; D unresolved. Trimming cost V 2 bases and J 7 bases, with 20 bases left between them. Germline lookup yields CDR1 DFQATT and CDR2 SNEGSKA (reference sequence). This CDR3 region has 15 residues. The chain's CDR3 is CSARPNNGVVGGYTF. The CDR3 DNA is TGCAGTGCTAGACCCAACAACGGGGTGGTCGGTGGCTACACCTTC.

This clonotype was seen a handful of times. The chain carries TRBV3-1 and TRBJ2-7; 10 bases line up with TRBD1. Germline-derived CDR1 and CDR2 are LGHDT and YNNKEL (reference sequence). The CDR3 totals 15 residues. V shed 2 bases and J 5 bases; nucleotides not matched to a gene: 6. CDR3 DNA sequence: TGTGCCAGCAGCCAATCGGGACAGGGGTCCCACGAGCAGTACTTC. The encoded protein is CASSQSGQGSHEQYF.

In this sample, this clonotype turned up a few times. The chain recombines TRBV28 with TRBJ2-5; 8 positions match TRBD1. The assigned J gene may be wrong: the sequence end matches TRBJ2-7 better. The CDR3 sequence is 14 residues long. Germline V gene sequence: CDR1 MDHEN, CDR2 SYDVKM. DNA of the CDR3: TGTGCCAGCAGTTTTGTGCAGGGGGCTCACGAGCAGTACTTC. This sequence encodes CASSFVQGAHEQYF.

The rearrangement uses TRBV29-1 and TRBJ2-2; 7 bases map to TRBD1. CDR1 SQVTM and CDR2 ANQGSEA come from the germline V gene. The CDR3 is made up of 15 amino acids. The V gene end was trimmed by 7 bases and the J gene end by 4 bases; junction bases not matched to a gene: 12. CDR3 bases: TGCAGCGCAGGAACAGGGGACCGACGCACCGGGGAGCTGTTTTTT. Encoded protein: CSAGTGDRRTGELFF.

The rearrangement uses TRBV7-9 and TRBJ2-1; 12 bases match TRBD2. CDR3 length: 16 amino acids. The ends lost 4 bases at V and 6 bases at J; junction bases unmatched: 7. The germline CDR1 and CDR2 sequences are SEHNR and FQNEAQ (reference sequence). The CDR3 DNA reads TGTGCCAGCAGCTCCACTAGCGGGGGGTTGATCAATGAGCAGTTCTTC. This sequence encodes CASSSTSGGLINEQFF.

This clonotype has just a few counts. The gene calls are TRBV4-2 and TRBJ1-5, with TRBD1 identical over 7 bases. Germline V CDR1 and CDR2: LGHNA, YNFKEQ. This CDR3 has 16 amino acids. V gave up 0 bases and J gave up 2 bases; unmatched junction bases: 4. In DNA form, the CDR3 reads TGTGCCAGCAGCCAAGATACAGGGGCAGGCAATCAGCCCCAGCATTTT. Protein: CASSQDTGAGNQPQHF.

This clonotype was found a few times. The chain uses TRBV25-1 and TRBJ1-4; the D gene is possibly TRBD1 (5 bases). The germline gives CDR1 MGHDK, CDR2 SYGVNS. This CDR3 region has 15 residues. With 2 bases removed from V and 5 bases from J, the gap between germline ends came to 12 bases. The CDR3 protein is CASSERGTGNEKLFF. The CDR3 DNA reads TGTGCCAGCAGTGAAAGGGGAACAGGCAATGAAAAACTGTTTTTT.

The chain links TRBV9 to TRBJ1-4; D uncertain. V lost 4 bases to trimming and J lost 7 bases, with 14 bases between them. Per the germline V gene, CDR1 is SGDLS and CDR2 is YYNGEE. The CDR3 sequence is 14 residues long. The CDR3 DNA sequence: TGTGCCAGCAGCCGCGGGGTTGGGAGTGAAAAACTGTTTTTT. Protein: CASSRGVGSEKLFF.

CDR3 DNA: TGTGCCAGCAGTGAGACTAGCGGGGGGGATCACAATGAGCAGTTCTTC. Translating it yields CASSETSGGDHNEQFF. The rearrangement links TRBV6-2 or TRBV6-3 to TRBJ2-1; 14 bases fit TRBD2. The germline gives CDR1 MNHEY, CDR2 SVGEGT. After removal of 5 bases from V and 5 bases from J, the junction contained 5 bases not matched to a gene. This CDR3 has 16 amino acids.

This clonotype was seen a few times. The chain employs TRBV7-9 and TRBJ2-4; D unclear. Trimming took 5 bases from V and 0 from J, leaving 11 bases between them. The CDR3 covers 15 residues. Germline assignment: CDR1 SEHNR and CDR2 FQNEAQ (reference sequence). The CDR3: CASSRKGGAKNIQYF. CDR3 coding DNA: TGTGCCAGCAGCCGTAAGGGTGGAGCCAAAAACATTCAGTACTTC.

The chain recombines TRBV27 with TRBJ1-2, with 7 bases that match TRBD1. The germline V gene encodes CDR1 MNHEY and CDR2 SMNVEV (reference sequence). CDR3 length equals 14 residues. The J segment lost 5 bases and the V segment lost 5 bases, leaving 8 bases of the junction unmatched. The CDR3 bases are TGTGCCAGCAGTGCCTCCGGGACAGAGTATGGCTACACCTTC. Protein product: CASSASGTEYGYTF.

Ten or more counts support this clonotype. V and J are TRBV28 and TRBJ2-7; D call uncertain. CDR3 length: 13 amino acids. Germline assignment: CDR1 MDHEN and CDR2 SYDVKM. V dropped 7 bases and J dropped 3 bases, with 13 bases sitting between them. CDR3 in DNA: TGTGCCAGCAAGGATTTAGTGGGCTACGAGCAGTACTTC. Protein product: CASKDLVGYEQYF.

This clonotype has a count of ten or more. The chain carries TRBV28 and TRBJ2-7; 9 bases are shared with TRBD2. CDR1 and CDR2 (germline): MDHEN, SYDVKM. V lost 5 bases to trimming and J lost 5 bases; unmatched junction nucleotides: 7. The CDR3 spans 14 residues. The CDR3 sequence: CASSVAGEGNEQYF. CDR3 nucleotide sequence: TGTGCCAGCAGTGTAGCGGGAGAGGGGAACGAGCAGTACTTC.

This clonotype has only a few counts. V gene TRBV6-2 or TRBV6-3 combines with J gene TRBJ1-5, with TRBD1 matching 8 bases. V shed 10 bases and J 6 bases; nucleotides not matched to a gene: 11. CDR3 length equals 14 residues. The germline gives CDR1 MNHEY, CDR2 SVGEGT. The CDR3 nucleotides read TGTGCCACCCAGGGGGCGGCTGGGATTCAGCCCCAGCATTTT. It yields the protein CATQGAAGIQPQHF.

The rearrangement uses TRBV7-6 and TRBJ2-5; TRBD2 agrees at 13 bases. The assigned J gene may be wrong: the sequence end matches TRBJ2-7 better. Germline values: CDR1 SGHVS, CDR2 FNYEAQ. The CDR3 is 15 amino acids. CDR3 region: CASSSRTSGSYEQYF. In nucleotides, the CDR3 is TGTGCCAGCAGCTCCCGGACTAGCGGGAGCTACGAGCAGTACTTC.

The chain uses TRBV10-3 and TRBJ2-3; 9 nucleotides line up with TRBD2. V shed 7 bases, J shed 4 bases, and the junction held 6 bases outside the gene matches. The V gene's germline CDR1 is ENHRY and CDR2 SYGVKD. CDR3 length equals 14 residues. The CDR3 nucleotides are TGTGCCATCACCACTAGCGGGTGGGCAGATACGCAGTATTTT. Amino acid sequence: CAITTSGWADTQYF.

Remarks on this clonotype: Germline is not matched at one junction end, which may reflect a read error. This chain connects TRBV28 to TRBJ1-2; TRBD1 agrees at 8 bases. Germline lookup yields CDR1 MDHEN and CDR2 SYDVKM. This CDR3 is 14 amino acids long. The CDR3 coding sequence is TGTGCCAGCAGTTTCCGGGACAGGACGTATGGTTACACCTTC. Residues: CASSFRDRTYGYTF.

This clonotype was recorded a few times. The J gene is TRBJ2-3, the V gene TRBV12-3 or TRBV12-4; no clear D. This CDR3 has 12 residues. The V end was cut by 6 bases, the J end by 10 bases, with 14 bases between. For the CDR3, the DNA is TGTGCCAGCAGCCCGAATTCGTATGCGCAGTATTTT. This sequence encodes CASSPNSYAQYF.

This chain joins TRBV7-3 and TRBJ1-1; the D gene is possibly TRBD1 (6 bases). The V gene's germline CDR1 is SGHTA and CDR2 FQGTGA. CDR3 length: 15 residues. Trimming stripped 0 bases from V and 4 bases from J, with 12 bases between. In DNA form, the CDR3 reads TGTGCCAGCAGCTTAACGTTAGGGGGGAGCACTGAAGCTTTCTTT. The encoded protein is CASSLTLGGSTEAFF.

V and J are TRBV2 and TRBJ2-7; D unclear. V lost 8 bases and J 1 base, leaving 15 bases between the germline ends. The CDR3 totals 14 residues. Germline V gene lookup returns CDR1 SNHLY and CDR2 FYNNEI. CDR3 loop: CASLTYSVSYEQYF. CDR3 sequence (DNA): TGTGCCAGCCTGACGTACAGCGTTTCCTACGAGCAGTACTTC.

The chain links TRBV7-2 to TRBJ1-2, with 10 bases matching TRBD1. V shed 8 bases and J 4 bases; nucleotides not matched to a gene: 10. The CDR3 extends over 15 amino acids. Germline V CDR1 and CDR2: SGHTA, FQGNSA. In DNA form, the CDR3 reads TGTGCCAGCGAGGGACAGGGGACGTTCGGCTATGGCTACACCTTC. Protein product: CASEGQGTFGYGYTF.

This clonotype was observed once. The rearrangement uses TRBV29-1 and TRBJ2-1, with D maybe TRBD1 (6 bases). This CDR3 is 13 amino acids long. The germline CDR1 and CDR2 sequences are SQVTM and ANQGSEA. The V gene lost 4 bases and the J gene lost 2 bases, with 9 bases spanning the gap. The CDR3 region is CSVAGTTYNEQFF. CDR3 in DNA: TGCAGCGTTGCCGGGACAACCTACAATGAGCAGTTCTTC.